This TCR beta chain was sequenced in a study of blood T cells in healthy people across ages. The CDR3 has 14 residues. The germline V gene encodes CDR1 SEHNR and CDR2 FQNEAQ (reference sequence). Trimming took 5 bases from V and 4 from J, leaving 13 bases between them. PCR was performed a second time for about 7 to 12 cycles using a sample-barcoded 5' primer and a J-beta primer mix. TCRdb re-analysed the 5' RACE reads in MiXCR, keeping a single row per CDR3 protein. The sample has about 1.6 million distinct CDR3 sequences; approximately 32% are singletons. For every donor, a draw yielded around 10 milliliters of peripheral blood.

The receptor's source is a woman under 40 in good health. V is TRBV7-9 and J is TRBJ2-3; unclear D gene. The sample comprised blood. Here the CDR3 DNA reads TGTGCCAGCAGCAACCGTCGCGGCGCAGATACGCAGTATTTT. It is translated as CASSNRRGADTQYF.